Below, 32 T cell receptor beta chains from the same sample are listed, as sequenced in a study of T-cell memory formation after mild COVID-19. One entry per CDR3 protein results from TCRdb running MiXCR on the 5' RACE reads. The sample consists of roughly 13,000 distinct CDR3 sequences, roughly 20% of them appearing once. Sequenced material: PBMCs or a T cell subset sorted from them (not recorded which). The receptors originated from an adult woman who had mild COVID-19 (a few samples of this study predate the infection). Cell type and time point are not known.

The sample holds many counts of this clonotype. This chain uses TRBV11-2 with TRBJ1-1; the match to TRBD1 covers 10 bases. Losses at the gene ends were 4 bases for V and 0 bases for J; bases not matched to a gene: 8. The CDR3 covers 17 residues. Germline values: CDR1 SGHAT, CDR2 FQNNGV. CDR3 DNA sequence: TGTGCCAGCAGCTCAAACGGGACAGGGGCGTTGAACACTGAAGCTTTCTTT. Its translation: CASSSNGTGALNTEAFF.

This clonotype was picked up many times. The chain links TRBV6-5 to TRBJ2-1; 9 bases are a match to TRBD2. The CDR3 loop spans 16 amino acids. Germline assignment: CDR1 MNHEY and CDR2 SVGAGI. The ends lost 6 bases at V and 2 bases at J; junction bases unmatched: 8. CDR3 loop: CASSPLERGAYNEQFF. DNA of the CDR3: TGTGCCAGCAGCCCTCTGGAGCGGGGGGCCTACAATGAGCAGTTCTTC.

The V gene is TRBV5-1, the J gene TRBJ2-5; D gene ambiguous. Germline V lookup: CDR1 SGHRS, CDR2 YFSETQ. V was pared by 3 bases and J by 5 bases, with 5 bases between. The length of the CDR3 is 11 residues. The CDR3 DNA is TGCGCCAGCAGCTCCAGGGAGACCCAGTACTTC. Protein sequence: CASSSRETQYF.

This clonotype was detected ten times or more. The chain recombines TRBV7-9 with TRBJ2-7; D possibly corresponds to TRBD2 (7 bases). Germline V CDR1 and CDR2: SEHNR, FQNEAQ (reference sequence). This CDR3 spans 16 amino acids. With 2 bases removed from V and 2 bases from J, the gap between germline ends came to 16 bases. CDR3 coding DNA: TGTGCCAGCAGCTTATGGGACGGGGGGCCGACCTACGAGCAGTACTTC. It translates to CASSLWDGGPTYEQYF.

This clonotype occurred many times. The V and J genes are TRBV4-1 and TRBJ1-1; a possible D gene is TRBD1 (5 bases). The CDR3 totals 15 residues. The germline CDR1 and CDR2 sequences are MGHRA and YSYEKL. V was pared by 1 base and J by 3 bases, with 12 bases between. In DNA form, the CDR3 reads TGCGCCAGCAGCCAAGTCGGCTTGGGGGACACTGAAGCTTTCTTT. It yields the protein CASSQVGLGDTEAFF.

In its sample, this clonotype was seen many times. The chain is built from TRBV7-2 and TRBJ2-6; D unresolved. Germline lookup yields CDR1 SGHTA and CDR2 FQGNSA. V lost 1 base, J lost 0 bases, and 4 bases lay in between. The CDR3 sequence is 15 residues long. The CDR3 DNA sequence: TGTGCCAGCAGCTTAGAGCGCTCTGGGGCCAACGTCCTGACTTTC. Protein: CASSLERSGANVLTF.

This clonotype was recorded a few times. This may be a read error: a much more frequent sequence differs by one nucleotide. The J gene is TRBJ2-2, the V gene TRBV12-3 or TRBV12-4; no definite D call. The CDR3 length is 15 residues. The CDR3 DNA is TGTGCCAGCAGTCCGAGGACGGTGAACCCCGGGGAGCTGTTTTTT. This encodes CASSPRTVNPGELFF.

This clonotype was observed at least ten times. The gene calls are TRBV25-1 and TRBJ2-7; D is ambiguous. Germline-derived CDR1 and CDR2 are MGHDK and SYGVNS. V shed 6 bases and J shed 3 bases, with 9 bases lying between them. The CDR3 is 12 residues long. CDR3 residues: CASSLSLYEQYF. CDR3 sequence (DNA): TGTGCCAGCAGCCTGTCACTCTACGAGCAGTACTTC.

This clonotype was recorded at least ten times. V gene TRBV10-3 combines with J gene TRBJ2-1; 12 nucleotides match TRBD2. Trimming removed 3 bases from V and 7 bases from J; junction bases left unmatched: 16. The germline CDR1 and CDR2 sequences are ENHRY and SYGVKD. The CDR3 extends over 19 amino acids. The CDR3, as DNA: TGTGCCATCAGTGAACAGGAGCTAGCGGGAGGGCCTCATATAAATGAGCAGTTCTTC. Amino acid sequence: CAISEQELAGGPHINEQFF.

This clonotype was detected ten times or more. J is TRBJ2-3 and V is TRBV20-1; tentatively, D is TRBD1 (5 bases). Germline values: CDR1 DFQATT, CDR2 SNEGSKA (reference sequence). This CDR3 spans 15 amino acids. Deletions cut 1 base from V and 1 base from J, with 12 bases between. As DNA, the CDR3 is TGCAGTGCTAGAGCCAGGGTCCCGCGCACAGATACGCAGTATTTT. It specifies CSARARVPRTDTQYF.

This clonotype was recorded many times. This rearrangement joins TRBV11-3 to TRBJ2-6, with D tentatively TRBD2 (5 bases). V lost 6 bases, J lost 0 bases, and 15 bases lay in between. This CDR3 contains 17 residues. Germline CDR1 and CDR2: SGHNT and YENEEA. The CDR3 spells CASRSPGSLSGANVLTF. The CDR3, as DNA: TGTGCCAGCAGATCACCGGGATCTCTCTCTGGGGCCAACGTCCTGACTTTC.

Only a few counts were recorded for this clonotype. The rearrangement uses TRBV29-1 and TRBJ2-7; D call uncertain. Trimming took 4 bases from V and 2 from J, leaving 12 bases between them. Germline values: CDR1 SQVTM, CDR2 ANQGSEA. The CDR3 runs 13 residues. Written as DNA, the CDR3 is TGCAGCGTTGCGCTTGACGGAGCCTACGAGCAGTACTTC. It translates to CSVALDGAYEQYF.

Ten or more counts support this clonotype. V gene TRBV5-6 combines with J gene TRBJ1-1; no firm D call. Trimming took 2 bases from V and 0 from J, leaving 5 bases between them. The germline gives CDR1 SGHDT, CDR2 YYEEEE. CDR3 length equals 13 residues. This chain's CDR3 is CASSFTLNTEAFF. In nucleotides, the CDR3 is TGTGCCAGCAGCTTCACTTTGAACACTGAAGCTTTCTTT.

This clonotype was recorded at least ten times. The rearrangement uses TRBV5-1 and TRBJ2-3; D unresolved. With 0 bases removed from V and 0 bases from J, the gap between germline ends came to 11 bases. The CDR3 runs to 16 residues. From germline, CDR1 is SGHRS and CDR2 YFSETQ. DNA for the CDR3: TGCGCCAGCAGCTTGGCCCCCGTAGGTAGCACAGATACGCAGTATTTT. Its protein is CASSLAPVGSTDTQYF.

The sample holds many counts of this clonotype. J is TRBJ1-4 and V is TRBV6-5; D unresolved. Per germline, CDR1 MNHEY and CDR2 SVGAGI. CDR3 length: 16 amino acids. Trimming removed 0 bases from V and 3 bases from J, with 11 bases in between. The CDR3 coding sequence is TGTGCCAGCAGTTACTCGACGGCCAGCTCTAATGAAAAACTGTTTTTT. It translates to CASSYSTASSNEKLFF.

This clonotype has at least ten counts. The chain combines TRBV7-3 with TRBJ2-1; TRBD1 agrees at 8 bases. Losses at the gene ends were 5 bases for V and 6 bases for J; bases not matched to a gene: 9. The CDR3 length is 15 residues. The V gene's germline CDR1 is SGHTA and CDR2 FQGTGA. Here the CDR3 reads CASSTTGQGGNEQFF. CDR3 DNA: TGTGCCAGCAGCACCACCGGACAGGGAGGCAATGAGCAGTTCTTC.

This clonotype was seen many times. This rearrangement joins TRBV19 to TRBJ2-7; D is perhaps TRBD2 (6 bases). CDR3 length equals 14 residues. Trimming took 8 bases from V and 0 from J, leaving 14 bases between them. In germline, CDR1 is LNHDA, CDR2 SQIVND (reference sequence). The CDR3 loop is CASALAQSSYEQYF. The CDR3 DNA is TGTGCCAGTGCCCTAGCGCAGAGCTCCTACGAGCAGTACTTC.

The table lists this clonotype with many counts. This chain joins TRBV5-4 and TRBJ2-7; D might be TRBD1 (6 bases). This CDR3 has 12 residues. Germline V gives CDR1 SGHNT, CDR2 YYREEE (reference sequence). Between the trimmed V and J ends, which lost 4 bases and 6 bases, there was a span of 11 bases. This CDR3 reads CASSPGQTEQYF. As DNA, the CDR3 is TGTGCCAGCAGCCCAGGACAGACCGAGCAGTACTTC.

Ten or more counts support this clonotype. The chain links TRBV12-3 or TRBV12-4 to TRBJ2-3; D is uncertain. The CDR3 covers 13 residues. Trimming pared 1 base from V and 2 bases from J, leaving 4 bases between. The CDR3 nucleotides read TGTGCCAGCAGTTTAGGTTACACAGATACGCAGTATTTT. Protein sequence: CASSLGYTDTQYF.

Many counts were recorded for this clonotype. This chain joins TRBV5-1 and TRBJ1-6, with D possibly being TRBD1 (6 bases). V was pared by 5 bases and J by 6 bases, with 15 bases between. The CDR3 is made up of 15 amino acids. The germline CDR1 and CDR2 sequences are SGHRS and YFSETQ. CDR3: CASRPGDLSNSPLHF. The CDR3 nucleotides read TGCGCCAGCAGACCAGGGGACCTAAGTAATTCACCCCTCCACTTT.

This clonotype appeared many times. This chain links TRBV5-6 with TRBJ2-3; D remains unclear. The length of the CDR3 is 13 residues. Looked up from germline, CDR1 is SGHDT and CDR2 is YYEEEE. V was shortened by 2 bases and J by 6 bases, with 10 bases between the two germline ends. CDR3 in amino acids: CASSFGAWDTQYF. Written as DNA, the CDR3 is TGTGCCAGCAGCTTCGGCGCCTGGGATACGCAGTATTTT.

The genes are TRBV12-3 or TRBV12-4 and TRBJ2-7; no clear D. The closer fit of TRBJ2-5 to the DNA end suggests the J call may be wrong. This CDR3 region has 12 residues. The CDR3 reads CASSLGQETQYF. CDR3 nucleotides: TGTGCCAGCAGTTTAGGCCAAGAGACCCAGTACTTC.

This clonotype was seen many times. The chain carries TRBV10-3 and TRBJ1-1; the D gene is possibly TRBD1 (6 bases). The CDR3 totals 11 residues. V was clipped by 5 bases and J by 11 bases, with 12 bases between them. Germline CDR1 is ENHRY and CDR2 is SYGVKD. The CDR3 DNA reads TGTGCCATCAGTCAAGGGGGAGATGCTTTCTTT. Translated: CAISQGGDAFF.

The chain has TRBV29-1 and TRBJ2-3; D is possibly TRBD2 (6 bases). Germline CDR1 and CDR2: SQVTM and ANQGSEA. V lost 6 bases and J lost 6, with 13 bases in between. CDR3 length: 12 amino acids. This CDR3 reads CSVSGREDTQYF. CDR3 coding DNA: TGCAGCGTCTCCGGGAGAGAGGATACGCAGTATTTT.

In this sample, this clonotype turned up many times. The chain couples TRBV29-1 to TRBJ2-5, with TRBD2 matching 8 bases. Germline CDR1 is SQVTM and CDR2 is ANQGSEA. The V gene end was trimmed by 4 bases and the J gene end by 5 bases; junction bases not matched to a gene: 18. CDR3 length equals 17 residues. This CDR3 reads CSVAYLASGSQGETQYF. The CDR3 nucleotides are TGCAGCGTTGCGTATTTGGCTAGCGGGTCCCAAGGGGAGACCCAGTACTTC.

This clonotype was recorded many times. V is TRBV7-9 and J is TRBJ2-1; D unresolved. This CDR3 is 12 amino acids long. Trimming shortened V by 3 bases and J by 9 bases, and 9 bases separated the two germline ends. Germline CDR1 is SEHNR and CDR2 is FQNEAQ (reference sequence). CDR3 DNA sequence: TGTGCCAGCAGCTTTCTTACAGTTGAGCAGTTCTTC. It yields the protein CASSFLTVEQFF.

This clonotype was observed at least ten times. V is TRBV7-2 and J is TRBJ1-1; the D gene is possibly TRBD1 (6 bases). CDR1 is SGHTA, CDR2 FQGNSA, per germline. CDR3 size: 16 residues. V was cut by 1 base and J by 4 bases, with 16 bases left in between. The CDR3: CASSLVPRGGATEAFF. The CDR3 coding sequence is TGTGCCAGCAGCTTAGTCCCCAGGGGAGGTGCCACTGAAGCTTTCTTT.

This clonotype was observed at least ten times. This rearrangement joins TRBV9 to TRBJ1-1, with D uncertain. Per the germline V gene, CDR1 is SGDLS and CDR2 is YYNGEE. V lost 8 bases to trimming and J lost 10 bases, with 15 bases between them. The CDR3 is made up of 11 amino acids. CDR3 region: CASTGSMGAFF. The CDR3 nucleotides are TGTGCCAGTACTGGTTCAATGGGAGCTTTCTTT.

This clonotype was recorded at least ten times. The gene calls are TRBV30 and TRBJ2-3; 8 bases fit TRBD2. CDR3 length equals 14 residues. V shed 2 bases, J shed 5 bases, and the junction held 6 bases outside the gene matches. The germline V gene encodes CDR1 GTSNPN and CDR2 SVGIG (reference sequence). The CDR3 bases are TGTGCCTGGAGTCCCGCGGGGGGCCTAGATACGCAGTATTTT. This gives the protein CAWSPAGGLDTQYF.

The chain carries TRBV5-1 and TRBJ2-1, with TRBD2 identical over 10 bases. Germline CDR1 reads SGHRS; CDR2 reads YFSETQ. The trim removed 4 bases at V and 3 bases at J, leaving 4 bases unmatched. This CDR3 comprises 15 residues. The chain's CDR3 is CASSQGLANYNEQFF. The CDR3 region has the DNA TGCGCCAGCAGCCAGGGACTAGCGAACTACAATGAGCAGTTCTTC.

V and J are TRBV5-1 and TRBJ1-1; a weak D match, TRBD1 (5 bases). CDR1 is SGHRS and CDR2 is YFSETQ in the germline V gene. V was cut by 4 bases and J by 7 bases, with 17 bases left in between. This CDR3 spans 14 amino acids. DNA of the CDR3: TGCGCCAGCAGCCCCAACCCGGCGGACAATGAAGCTTTCTTT. Protein product: CASSPNPADNEAFF. The entire variable domain, with the rest obtained from reference TRBV5-1 and TRBJ1-1, is as follows: KAGVTQTPRYLIKTRGQQVTLSCSPISGHRSVSWYQQTPGQGLQFLFEYFSETQRNKGNFPGRFSGRQFSNSRSEMNVSTLELGDSALYLCASSPNPADNEAFFGQGTRLTVV.

The V and J genes are TRBV2 and TRBJ2-3; D gene ambiguous. V was shortened by 8 bases and J by 7 bases, with 16 bases between the two germline ends. The CDR3 spans 13 residues. CDR1 is SNHLY, CDR2 FYNNEI, per germline. For the CDR3, the DNA is TGTGCCAGCCAGGACCCCGATCCCAATACGCAGTATTTT. Translation gives CASQDPDPNTQYF.